This is a list of T cell receptor beta chains from one sample in a study of blood T cell repertoires in COVID-19. Sequencing used immunoSEQ multiplex PCR; TCRdb keeps in-frame clones, though not all of them. The data contain some 220,000 clones, roughly 85% of them seen just once; the ten biggest clones take up 5% to 6.5%. Sequenced: peripheral blood. These receptors all stem from a man over 45 with COVID-19, enrolled during active disease. The CDR3 runs from the conserved cysteine through the conserved F or W. Fields, in order: D gene, V gene, clone size, CDR3 protein. D genes are given only for firm matches. Part of the rows lack a size; the others show once, few, many or a class for expanded clones.

TRBD2,TRBV5-1,NA,CASSHGGRDEQYF
NA,TRBV6-2/TRBV6-3,NA,CASSSVTGFNEQYF
TRBD2,TRBV10-1,NA,CASSARSGTSGGPTKEQFF
TRBD1,TRBV30,few,CAQGARETEAFF
NA,TRBV5-8,NA,CASLRSYNEQFF
NA,TRBV6-5,NA,CASSFQGSNQPQHF
TRBD1,TRBV4-1,NA,CASSETRGTGRTEAFF
NA,TRBV27,NA,CASSREGPNTGELFF
TRBD1,TRBV11-1,NA,CASSITGGGTLHF
TRBD1,TRBV3-1/TRBV3-2,few,CASSLRTGSHEQYF
TRBD1,TRBV28,NA,CASSWDSNYGYTF
NA,TRBV7-9,NA,CASTPVGGRKRQETQYF
TRBD1,TRBV5-1,NA,CASSVSTGGSNTEAFF
TRBD1,TRBV24-1,NA,CATAGTGGETQYF
TRBD1,TRBV2,NA,CASSGGSRTGYTEAFF
NA,TRBV30,NA,CAWSVLSEAFF
NA,TRBV7-3,once,CASSSIGAPTDTQYF
NA,TRBV28,NA,CASSSLSGYTF
NA,TRBV11-2,few,CASSPSLSGANVLTF
TRBD1,TRBV29-1,NA,CSVKTGGRGTGELFF
TRBD1,TRBV10-3,NA,CATRPPRGQGTTDTQYF
NA,TRBV2,once,CASRLGSEAFF
TRBD1,TRBV18,NA,CASSRQGAGNTIYF
TRBD2,TRBV5-4,NA,CASSLRVAGASTDTQYF
NA,TRBV24-1,once,CATSDIQTARGYTF
NA,TRBV14,few,CASSQLTGTGGYTF
NA,TRBV5-1,NA,CASSLMSSSYEQYF
NA,TRBV18,NA,CASSRPGTANTEAFF
NA,TRBV9,NA,CASSVEAGFRNEQYF
TRBD2,TRBV7-2,NA,CASSLALWGGETQYF
TRBD2,TRBV7-2,NA,CASSLEGLAGYNEQFF
TRBD1,TRBV5-1,NA,CASSIGTGALYQETQYF
TRBD1,TRBV19,NA,CASRPGTGPNQPQHF
NA,TRBV24-1,NA,CATSGGRETQYF
TRBD1,TRBV6-1,NA,CASSGRDRGLRQPQHF
NA,TRBV12-5,NA,CASGSSGGPGTVESNQPQHF
TRBD2,TRBV7-2,NA,CASSHKRGDIYEQYF
TRBD2,TRBV6-2/TRBV6-3,few,CASSYYGSGGGEQFF
NA,TRBV3-1/TRBV3-2,NA,CASSQDQGLDTQYF
NA,TRBV18,NA,CASLPFSGNTIYF
NA,TRBV27,NA,CASSRGTAEKLFF
TRBD1,TRBV6-5,NA,CASGRSGGYNSPLHF
NA,TRBV12-5,once,CASGRDTDTQYF
TRBD2,TRBV24-1,few,CATGLAGNTGELFF
TRBD1,TRBV5-1,NA,CASSLGYDRGDQPQHF
TRBD1,TRBV6-5,NA,CASKTGMRETQYF
NA,TRBV7-9,NA,CASSLERGINEKLFF
TRBD2,TRBV5-1,NA,CASSLASGGESTGQYF
NA,TRBV5-6,NA,CASSFINQPQHF
TRBD1,TRBV5-1,NA,CASSAGTGNQPQHF
TRBD1,TRBV9,NA,CASSARSGGAYNEQFF
TRBD2,TRBV27,NA,CASSSGGIVVEQYF
TRBD1,TRBV5-1,NA,CASSGGQGTGELFF
TRBD1,TRBV11-3,NA,CASSRGSGTGMNTEAFF
NA,TRBV5-8,NA,CASSRTAYEQYF